The text below deals with one TCR beta chain. This record comes from a study of T cell repertoires in cytomegalovirus infection. TCRdb itself ran the reads through MiXCR, one entry per CDR3 protein. The sample comprises fewer than 550,000 distinct CDR3 sequences, about 15% of which are singletons, and approximately 24% rests with the top ten. CDR1 DFQATT and CDR2 SNEGSKA come from the germline V gene (reference sequence). Germline trimming cut 2 bases from V and 5 bases from J; bases unmatched to any gene: 3. This CDR3 contains 14 residues. The chain is built from TRBV20-1 and TRBJ2-5; 12 nucleotides agree with TRBD2. The TCR was taken from a human donor in good health (CMV status not recorded). Some clones in this sample may be carry-over from other donors' samples. The sequenced material came from CD8+ T cells from PBMCs. The CDR3 reads CSARRLAGGETQYF. Here the CDR3 DNA reads TGCAGTGCTAGAAGGCTAGCGGGGGGGGAGACCCAGTACTTC.